Following are 21 T cell receptor beta chains from one sample sequenced in a study of blood T cells in healthy people across ages. Then a second PCR, running about 6 to 12 cycles, was carried out with a sample-barcoded 5' primer and a J-beta primer mix. A single record per CDR3 protein comes from TCRdb applying MiXCR to the 5' RACE reads. The sample shows approximately 900,000 distinct CDR3 sequences, 25% to 30% of them seen only once. These data also featured in a second study, about T cells of mothers and their children.

The sequenced sample was blood. The receptor source for this set is a woman in her thirties or forties in good health.

The V and J genes are TRBV6-5 and TRBJ1-2; D is ambiguous. The germline V gene has CDR1 MNHEY and CDR2 SVGAGI. With 9 bases removed from V and 7 bases from J, the gap between germline ends came to 15 bases. The CDR3 has 12 residues. In nucleotides, the CDR3 is TGTGCCAGTAGCTTCAATAGGGTTGGCTACACCTTC. It encodes CASSFNRVGYTF.

For this clonotype: A junction end diverges from the germline sequence, so it may reflect a read error. The chain uses TRBV12-3 or TRBV12-4 and TRBJ2-3, with D perhaps TRBD1 or TRBD2 (5 bases each). This CDR3 region has 17 residues. The CDR3 is CASSFRPGTAITDTQYF. CDR3 nucleotide sequence: TGTGCCAGCAGTTTCCGCCCAGGGACGGCAATCACAGATACGCAATATTTT.

This clonotype showed up just a few times. The chain is built from TRBV4-1 and TRBJ2-1; tentative D call: TRBD1 (6 bases). The CDR3 covers 15 residues. The germline V and J ends were trimmed by 0 bases and 9 bases, with 15 bases remaining between them. Germline-derived CDR1 and CDR2 are MGHRA and YSYEKL. For the CDR3, the DNA is TGCGCCAGCAGCCAAGATAGGCAGGGGTACGGTGAGCAGTTCTTC. Translating gives CASSQDRQGYGEQFF.

The chain employs TRBV6-1 and TRBJ1-1; no definite D call. CDR3 length equals 13 residues. V lost 5 bases, J lost 0 bases, and 7 bases lay in between. Germline CDR1 MNHNS, CDR2 SASEGT. DNA for the CDR3: TGTGCCAGCAGTACAGCCATGAACACTGAAGCTTTCTTT. Translation gives CASSTAMNTEAFF.

V usage is TRBV5-1 and J usage is TRBJ1-2; no firm D call. Per the germline V gene, CDR1 is SGHRS and CDR2 is YFSETQ. The germline V and J ends were trimmed by 3 bases and 3 bases, with 15 bases remaining between them. The CDR3 is 15 amino acids. The chain's CDR3 is CASSSDGTLYYGYTF. In DNA, the CDR3 is TGCGCCAGCAGCTCGGATGGTACCCTTTACTATGGCTACACCTTC.

The chain carries TRBV7-2 and TRBJ2-7; D remains unclear. V was pared by 5 bases and J by 7 bases, with 21 bases between. CDR1 is SGHTA and CDR2 is FQGNSA in the germline V gene. The CDR3 contains 15 residues. CDR3: CASSLPLSGINEQYF. CDR3 DNA sequence: TGTGCCAGCAGCCTCCCTTTGTCTGGGATTAATGAGCAGTACTTC.

The chain couples TRBV28 to TRBJ1-5, with 7 nucleotides matching TRBD1. The CDR3 is made up of 14 amino acids. Germline CDR1 is MDHEN and CDR2 is SYDVKM. In DNA form, the CDR3 reads TGTGGCATCCGCCGGGACAGCGGGAATCAGCCCCAGCATTTT. It yields the protein CGIRRDSGNQPQHF.

In regard to this clonotype: A much larger clone is a single base away; this may be a read error. The chain joins TRBV9 to TRBJ1-2; D gene ambiguous. The CDR3 sequence is 15 residues long. CDR1 is SGDLS and CDR2 is YYNGEE in the germline V gene. The V and J ends lost 2 bases and 3 bases respectively, with 14 bases between them. CDR3 protein: CASSVRSTGDYGYTF. In DNA, the CDR3 is TGTGCCAGCAGCGTCCGCTCGACGGGCGACTATGGCTACACCTTC.

The chain combines TRBV7-9 with TRBJ1-2; weak D call: TRBD1 (5 bases). With 1 base removed from V and 6 bases from J, the gap between germline ends came to 12 bases. Germline V gene data show CDR1 as SEHNR and CDR2 as FQNEAQ (reference sequence). The CDR3 runs to 14 residues. The CDR3 region has the DNA TGTGCCAGCAGCTTAGAACAGGTCACAGATGGCTACACCTTC. Residues: CASSLEQVTDGYTF.

This clonotype was counted only a few times. CDR3 sequence reads: CASSSDSGATYEQYF. DNA of the CDR3: TGTGCCAGCAGCTCCGATAGCGGGGCAACCTACGAGCAGTACTTC. V is TRBV7-2 and J is TRBJ2-7; TRBD2 agrees at 8 bases. The CDR3 is made up of 15 amino acids. Trimming took 4 bases from V and 2 from J; bases not matched to a gene: 7. Germline CDR1 reads SGHTA; CDR2 reads FQGNSA. The variable domain in full, with the rest retrieved from reference TRBV7-2 and TRBJ2-7, is GAGVSQSPSNKVTEKGKDVELRCDPISGHTALYWYRQSLGQGLEFLIYFQGNSAPDKSGLPSDRFSAERTGGSVSTLTIQRTQQEDSAVYLCASSSDSGATYEQYFGPGTRLTVT.

As for this clonotype: A much more abundant neighbour one base away suggests this may be a read error. The J gene is TRBJ2-5, the V gene TRBV24-1; D not resolved. Trimming took off 4 bases at V and 4 bases at J, with 9 bases between the two ends. This CDR3 has 13 amino acids. From germline, CDR1 is KGHDR and CDR2 SFDVKD. This chain's CDR3 is CATSDYFRETQYF. In DNA form, the CDR3 reads TGTGCCACCAGTGACTACTTTCGAGAGACCCAGTACTTC.

The J gene is TRBJ2-7, the V gene TRBV7-3; 15 bases line up with TRBD2. V lost 5 bases and J lost 6; bases outside the gene matches: 11. The CDR3 runs 17 residues. In germline, CDR1 is SGHTA, CDR2 FQGTGA. In DNA form, the CDR3 reads TGTGCCAGCAGCCCAACGGGACTAGCGGGGGGATGGGGCGAGCAGTACTTC. Translating gives CASSPTGLAGGWGEQYF.

In this sample, this clonotype turned up many times. V gene TRBV29-1 combines with J gene TRBJ2-4; a possible D gene is TRBD1 (5 bases). The germline V gene has CDR1 SQVTM and CDR2 ANQGSEA. The V gene lost 1 base and the J gene lost 1 base, with 8 bases spanning the gap. CDR3 length: 14 amino acids. The chain's CDR3 is CSVEVAGAKNIQYF. DNA for the CDR3: TGCAGCGTTGAAGTGGCAGGGGCCAAAAACATTCAGTACTTC.

This clonotype was picked up a small number of times. The chain recombines TRBV27 with TRBJ1-1; D may be TRBD1 (5 bases). The CDR3 totals 15 residues. CDR1 is MNHEY and CDR2 is SMNVEV in the germline V gene (reference sequence). V was shortened by 0 bases and J by 1 base, with 9 bases between the two germline ends. In DNA, the CDR3 is TGTGCCAGCAGTTTATCGCAGGGCGGGAACACTGAAGCTTTCTTT. This translates into CASSLSQGGNTEAFF.

This chain uses TRBV24-1 with TRBJ2-1; D is possibly TRBD1 (6 bases). The CDR3 runs to 14 residues. V was pared by 8 bases and J by 0 bases, with 10 bases between. The germline CDR1 and CDR2 sequences are KGHDR and SFDVKD. CDR3: CATMADSSYNEQFF. CDR3 nucleotide sequence: TGTGCCACCATGGCGGACAGCTCCTACAATGAGCAGTTCTTC.

The genes are TRBV20-1 and TRBJ2-1; TRBD2 matches 9 bases. The trim removed 6 bases at V and 4 bases at J, leaving 7 bases unmatched. CDR1 is DFQATT, CDR2 SNEGSKA, per germline (reference sequence). CDR3 length: 14 residues. The CDR3 DNA is TGCAGTGCAAGGACTAGCGCTGGGTACAATGAGCAGTTCTTC. Translated, it gives CSARTSAGYNEQFF.

This clonotype was seen a few times. J is TRBJ1-2 and V is TRBV28; 7 positions match TRBD1. The CDR3 contains 17 residues. V trimming: 2 bases; J trimming: 8 bases; junction bases outside the gene matches: 17. Germline values: CDR1 MDHEN, CDR2 SYDVKM. The CDR3 DNA is TGTGCCAGCAGTTTACCTGGAGGGGGCGTTTCAGTAGGAGGCTACACCTTC. Residues: CASSLPGGGVSVGGYTF.

The gene calls are TRBV5-1 and TRBJ2-2; no firm D call. The V gene's germline CDR1 is SGHRS and CDR2 YFSETQ. V was pared by 0 bases and J by 6 bases, with 6 bases between. CDR3 length equals 13 residues. CDR3 sequence: CASSLEVSGELFF. CDR3 DNA: TGCGCCAGCAGCTTGGAAGTGTCCGGGGAGCTGTTTTTT.

This clonotype was recorded many times. The V gene is TRBV2, the J gene TRBJ2-7; D call uncertain. Trimming removed 6 bases from V and 4 bases from J, with 7 bases in between. The germline CDR1 and CDR2 sequences are SNHLY and FYNNEI. This CDR3 has 11 amino acids. The CDR3 protein is CASRGLYEQYF. In nucleotides, the CDR3 is TGTGCCAGCAGAGGGTTGTACGAGCAGTACTTC.

The genes are TRBV9 and TRBJ2-2; D gene unclear. The CDR3 has 13 residues. Trimming cost V 1 base and J 6 bases, with 7 bases left between them. Germline CDR1 and CDR2: SGDLS and YYNGEE. This chain's CDR3 is CASSVLRAGELFF. CDR3 nucleotides: TGTGCCAGCAGCGTATTACGGGCCGGGGAGCTGTTTTTT.

The rearrangement links TRBV19 to TRBJ2-1; D call uncertain. This CDR3 has 13 residues. CDR1 and CDR2 (germline): LNHDA, SQIVND (reference sequence). Trimming stripped 2 bases from V and 10 bases from J, with 12 bases between. The CDR3 spells CASSIRAAYEQFF. CDR3 sequence (DNA): TGTGCCAGTAGTATAAGGGCGGCCTACGAGCAGTTCTTC.